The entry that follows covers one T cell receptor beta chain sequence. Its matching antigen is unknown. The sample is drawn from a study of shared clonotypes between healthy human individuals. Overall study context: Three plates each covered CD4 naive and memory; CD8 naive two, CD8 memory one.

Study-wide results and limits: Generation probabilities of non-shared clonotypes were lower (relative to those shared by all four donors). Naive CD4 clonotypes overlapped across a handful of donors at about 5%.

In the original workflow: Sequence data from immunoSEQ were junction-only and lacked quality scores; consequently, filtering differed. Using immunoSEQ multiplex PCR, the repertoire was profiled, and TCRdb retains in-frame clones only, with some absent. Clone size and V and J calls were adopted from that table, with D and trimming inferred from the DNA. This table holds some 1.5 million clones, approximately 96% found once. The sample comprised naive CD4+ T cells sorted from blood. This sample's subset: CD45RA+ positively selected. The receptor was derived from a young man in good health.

The CDR3 protein is CASSFLRDPYEQYF. In DNA form, the CDR3 reads TGTGCCAGCAGCTTTTTAAGGGACCCCTACGAGCAGTACTTC. This rearrangement joins TRBV11-2 to TRBJ2-7; D is perhaps TRBD1 or TRBD2 (5 bases each). Trimming stripped 3 bases from V and 2 bases from J, with 11 bases between. The CDR3 runs to 14 residues. CDR1 and CDR2 from the germline V gene are SGHAT and FQNNGV.